This TCR beta chain appears in the sequencing data of a study of metastatic and nonmetastatic thyroid tumors. The overall study: Repertoires of blood and of tissue (tumor or nodule) from malignant and benign thyroid patients were compared.

This clone appeared many times. Its target is unknown. Original processing notes: A classifier for distant metastasis in papillary thyroid cancer was constructed using CDR3 differences observed across clinicopathological groups. With MiXCR, TCRdb reprocessed the PCR reads. The authors' filters were not applied to this entry. Of some 40,000 clones listed, 13% are singletons. The entire patient cohort was treatment-naive prior to thyroid surgery. Study-wide findings and caveats: Malignant thyroid tumors reportedly had TCR beta diversity that was significantly higher than in benign nodules, in blood and tumor.

This CDR3 spans 15 amino acids. Germline V lookup: CDR1 DFQATT, CDR2 SNEGSKA (reference sequence). Trimming at V came to 3 bases and at J to 8 bases, leaving 10 bases not matched to a gene. The chain joins TRBV20-1 to TRBJ2-1, with 10 positions matching TRBD2. The sequence was obtained from a female donor with papillary thyroid cancer or a benign thyroid nodule (not recorded which). Some clones in this sample may be carry-over from other donors' samples. Sequenced material: blood. CDR3 region: CSASVGASGRDEQFF. CDR3 in DNA: TGCAGTGCTAGCGTTGGGGCTAGCGGGAGAGATGAGCAGTTCTTC.